The entry that follows covers one TCR beta chain sequence. The record originates from a study of T cell changes during pregnancy in multiple sclerosis. Sequenced by immunoSEQ multiplex PCR; TCRdb stores in-frame clones only, minus some. The data show some 60,000 clones, approximately 89% seen once. CDR1 is KGHSH, CDR2 LQKENI, per germline. The ends lost 3 bases at V and 12 bases at J; junction bases unmatched: 1. The CDR3 is 10 amino acids. This clonotype originated in a female donor in good health, enrolled as a control in a pregnancy study. The chain combines TRBV18 with TRBJ2-7; 8 nucleotides align to TRBD1. Sequencing used peripheral blood, obtained after pregnancy. The DNA for the CDR3 is TGTGCCAGCTCACCCGGACAGGGGTACTTC. It yields the protein CASSPGQGYF.